What follows are 22 T cell receptor beta chains derived from one specimen sequenced in a study of cytomegalovirus exposure and HLA in healthy donors. Researchers ran the PCR with 60 Vbeta and 13 Jbeta primers. The assay was immunoSEQ multiplex PCR, and TCRdb's table has in-frame clones only and misses some. The repertoire holds over 30,000 clones, with 65% to 90% as singletons. Sequencing was carried out using PBMCs. These receptors all stem from a woman younger than 30 in good health and CMV-seronegative.

This clone was recorded a few times. The chain joins TRBV4-1 to TRBJ1-3; D not certain. With 1 base removed from V and 4 bases from J, the gap between germline ends came to 20 bases. The CDR3 is made up of 18 amino acids. Germline V CDR1 and CDR2: MGHRA, YSYEKL. For the CDR3, the DNA is TGCGCCAGCAGCCAAGGCGCGGCGGGTTGGCTGGCAGGAAACACCATATATTTT. Translation gives CASSQGAAGWLAGNTIYF.

The V and J genes are TRBV7-2 and TRBJ1-4; unclear D gene. The germline V and J ends were trimmed by 1 base and 5 bases, with 11 bases remaining between them. The length of the CDR3 is 15 residues. Germline lookup yields CDR1 SGHTA and CDR2 FQGNSA. The CDR3 spells CASSLVGVRNEKLFF. CDR3 nucleotides: TGTGCCAGCAGCTTAGTCGGTGTACGGAATGAAAAACTGTTTTTT.

The chain has TRBV4-2 and TRBJ1-1; D uncertain. CDR1 is LGHNA and CDR2 is YNFKEQ in the germline V gene. The germline V and J ends were trimmed by 0 bases and 1 base, with 12 bases remaining between them. The CDR3 has 16 residues. CDR3 nucleotides: TGTGCCAGCAGCCAAGATCGCGGGTCAGCGAACACTGAAGCTTTCTTT. This gives the protein CASSQDRGSANTEAFF.

V gene TRBV30 combines with J gene TRBJ2-3; TRBD2 matches 10 bases. The junction had 11 bases not matched to a gene; V was cut back by 4 bases and J by 10 bases. The CDR3 loop spans 14 amino acids. Germline V lookup: CDR1 GTSNPN, CDR2 SVGIG (reference sequence). For the CDR3, the DNA is TGTGCCTGGACGTCGGGACTAGCGCCCTTTGCGCAGTATTTT. Translating gives CAWTSGLAPFAQYF.

The chain links TRBV6-5 to TRBJ2-2, with 8 bases identical to TRBD1. V was clipped by 5 bases and J by 7 bases; unmatched bases: 6. Germline lookup yields CDR1 MNHEY and CDR2 SVGAGI. The CDR3 runs 14 residues. Here the CDR3 DNA reads TGTGCCAGCAGTCGACAGGGGTCGAACGGGGAGCTGTTTTTT. It codes for CASSRQGSNGELFF.

This chain joins TRBV11-2 and TRBJ2-5; 11 nucleotides agree with TRBD2. CDR1 is SGHAT, CDR2 FQNNGV, per germline. The CDR3 spans 13 residues. The V gene end was trimmed by 4 bases and the J gene end by 5 bases; junction bases not matched to a gene: 0. The CDR3: CASSWTSGETQYF. The CDR3 DNA reads TGTGCCAGCAGCTGGACTAGCGGGGAGACCCAGTACTTC.

The chain combines TRBV2 with TRBJ2-5; D may be TRBD2 (6 bases). V lost 1 base, J lost 5 bases, and 14 bases lay in between. The CDR3 loop spans 15 amino acids. Germline V gives CDR1 SNHLY, CDR2 FYNNEI. In nucleotides, the CDR3 is TGTGCCAGCAGTGAAGGGGGGGTAGGTCACGAGACCCAGTACTTC. This gives the protein CASSEGGVGHETQYF.

This clone was detected only once. The gene calls are TRBV5-1 and TRBJ2-5; 7 bases line up with TRBD1. J gave up 3 bases and V 4 bases, and 3 bases lay outside the gene matches. This CDR3 comprises 13 residues. Per the germline V gene, CDR1 is SGHRS and CDR2 is YFSETQ. CDR3 loop: CASSRTGKETQYF. The CDR3 DNA is TGCGCCAGCAGCCGGACAGGAAAAGAGACCCAGTACTTC.

The chain joins TRBV6-1 to TRBJ2-4; 7 bases align to TRBD2. Germline CDR1 MNHNS, CDR2 SASEGT. CDR3 length: 14 residues. The J segment lost 4 bases and the V segment lost 8 bases, leaving 8 bases of the junction unmatched. The CDR3 bases are TGTGCCAGCGCGGGAGCAGGGAGAAAAAACATTCAGTACTTC. Its protein is CASAGAGRKNIQYF.

V is TRBV4-1 and J is TRBJ2-1; 13 bases line up with TRBD2. V was clipped by 1 base and J by 7 bases; unmatched bases: 7. The CDR3 runs to 17 residues. Germline V gives CDR1 MGHRA, CDR2 YSYEKL. For the CDR3, the DNA is TGCGCCAGCAGCCAAGTTTTGGGACTAGCGGGAAGTAATGAGCAGTTCTTC. Translation gives CASSQVLGLAGSNEQFF.

V usage is TRBV9 and J usage is TRBJ2-2; perhaps TRBD1 as D (6 bases). V lost 5 bases, J lost 0 bases, and 11 bases lay in between. There are 15 residues in the CDR3. Germline CDR1 reads SGDLS; CDR2 reads YYNGEE. The DNA of the CDR3 is TGTGCCAGCAGTCCCGGGACACCGAACACCGGGGAGCTGTTTTTT. This gives the protein CASSPGTPNTGELFF.

The chain joins TRBV28 to TRBJ1-2; D unclear. Germline CDR1 is MDHEN and CDR2 is SYDVKM. CDR3 size: 12 residues. The V end lost 11 bases, the J end lost 4 bases, and 14 bases lay between the germline ends. The CDR3 coding sequence is TGTGCCTGTGGCCGGGGAAGCTATGGCTACACCTTC. Its protein is CACGRGSYGYTF.

This sequence joins TRBV10-3 and TRBJ2-6; D possibly corresponds to TRBD1 (5 bases). Trimming cost V 3 bases and J 0 bases, with 12 bases left between them. This CDR3 is built from 17 residues. Germline V CDR1 and CDR2: ENHRY, SYGVKD. The CDR3 nucleotides are TGTGCCATCAGTGATGGGGCCTCGAGCTCTGGGGCCAACGTCCTGACTTTC. Its protein is CAISDGASSSGANVLTF.

CDR3 amino acids: CASSPAGDSYEQYF. Here the CDR3 DNA reads TGTGCCAGCAGTCCAGCGGGAGACTCCTACGAGCAGTACTTC. The V call is TRBV6-5, the J call TRBJ2-7; 8 nucleotides align to TRBD2. This CDR3 region has 14 residues. The trim removed 5 bases at V and 0 bases at J, leaving 3 bases unmatched. From germline, CDR1 is MNHEY and CDR2 SVGAGI.

The chain uses TRBV9 and TRBJ2-7; 8 bases are shared with TRBD2. Germline V gives CDR1 SGDLS, CDR2 YYNGEE. V dropped 3 bases and J dropped 1; count of bases not matched to a gene: 6. CDR3 length: 15 amino acids. The CDR3 region has the DNA TGTGCCAGCAGCGCGGGGGGGGCCGGGTCCTACGAGCAGTACTTC. It specifies CASSAGGAGSYEQYF.

This clone was found a few times. The chain joins TRBV11-2 to TRBJ2-3; 15 bases are a match to TRBD2. Germline assignment: CDR1 SGHAT and CDR2 FQNNGV. V was pared by 4 bases and J by 5 bases, with 4 bases of the junction left unmatched. The CDR3 is 16 residues long. CDR3: CASSSGLAGGRDTQYF. The CDR3 DNA is TGTGCCAGCAGCTCGGGACTAGCGGGGGGCAGAGATACGCAGTATTTT.

This chain links TRBV4-1 with TRBJ2-1, with 7 nucleotides matching TRBD1. Germline CDR1 reads MGHRA; CDR2 reads YSYEKL. V trimming: 4 bases; J trimming: 8 bases; junction bases outside the gene matches: 17. This CDR3 spans 17 amino acids. The CDR3 reads CASSRTPGQTFADEQFF. The DNA for the CDR3 is TGCGCCAGCAGCCGAACGCCGGGACAGACTTTCGCCGATGAGCAGTTCTTC.

The rearrangement joins TRBV4-3 to TRBJ1-2; D might be TRBD1 (6 bases). The CDR3 runs to 16 residues. V lost 1 base to trimming and J lost 3 bases, with 15 bases between them. Germline loops: CDR1 LGHNA, CDR2 YSLEER. The chain's CDR3 is CASSQVGALGDYGYTF. DNA for the CDR3: TGCGCCAGCAGCCAAGTGGGGGCCCTGGGGGACTATGGCTACACCTTC.

The CDR3: CASRSFGTSGRASQDTQYF. CDR3 nucleotides: TGTGCCAGCAGGTCTTTCGGGACTAGCGGGAGGGCCAGTCAAGATACGCAGTATTTT. The chain couples TRBV7-2 to TRBJ2-3; TRBD2 matches at 16 bases. The CDR3 has 19 residues. The ends lost 6 bases at V and 5 bases at J; junction bases unmatched: 14. Germline CDR1 and CDR2: SGHTA and FQGNSA.

The chain combines TRBV5-1 with TRBJ2-7; D may be TRBD2 (5 bases). CDR1 SGHRS and CDR2 YFSETQ come from the germline V gene. Trimming stripped 4 bases from V and 7 bases from J, with 6 bases between. This CDR3 is 10 amino acids long. CDR3 sequence reads: CASSGEEQYF. The CDR3 nucleotides are TGCGCCAGCAGCGGGGAGGAGCAGTACTTC.

A single count supports this clone. This chain connects TRBV5-1 to TRBJ1-1; D possibly corresponds to TRBD1 (6 bases). Per germline, CDR1 SGHRS and CDR2 YFSETQ. Deletions cut 5 bases from V and 1 base from J, with 15 bases between. The CDR3 covers 15 residues. The DNA of the CDR3 is TGCGCCAGCAGAACTACCGGGACAACGAACACTGAAGCTTTCTTT. The encoded protein is CASRTTGTTNTEAFF.

The V gene is TRBV7-3, the J gene TRBJ2-5, with D perhaps matching TRBD2 (5 bases). CDR1 is SGHTA and CDR2 is FQGTGA in the germline V gene. This CDR3 is 14 amino acids long. The V and J ends lost 2 bases and 4 bases respectively, with 11 bases between them. The CDR3 DNA is TGTGCCAGCAGCTTAGGGTCAGGAGGAGAGACCCAGTACTTC. Its protein product is CASSLGSGGETQYF.